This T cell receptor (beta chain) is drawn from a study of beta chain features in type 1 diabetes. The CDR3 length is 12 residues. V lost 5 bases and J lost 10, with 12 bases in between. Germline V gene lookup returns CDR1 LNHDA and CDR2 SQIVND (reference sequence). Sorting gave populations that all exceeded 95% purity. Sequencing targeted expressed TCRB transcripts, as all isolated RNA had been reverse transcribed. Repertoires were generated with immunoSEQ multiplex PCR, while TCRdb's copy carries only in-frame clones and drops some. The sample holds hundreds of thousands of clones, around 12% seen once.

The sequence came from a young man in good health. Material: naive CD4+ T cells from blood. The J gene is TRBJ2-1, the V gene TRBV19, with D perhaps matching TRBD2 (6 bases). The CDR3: CASSQIRGEQFF. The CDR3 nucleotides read TGTGCCAGTAGTCAGATACGGGGGGAGCAGTTCTTC.